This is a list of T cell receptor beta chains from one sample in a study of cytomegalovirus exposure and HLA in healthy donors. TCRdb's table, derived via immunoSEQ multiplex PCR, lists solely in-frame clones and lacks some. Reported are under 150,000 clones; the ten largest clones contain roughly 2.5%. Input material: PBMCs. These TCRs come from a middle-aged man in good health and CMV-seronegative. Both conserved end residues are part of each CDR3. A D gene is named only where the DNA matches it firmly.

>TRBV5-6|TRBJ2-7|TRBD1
CASSFGTGGYEQYF
TGTGCCAGCAGCTTTGGGACAGGGGGCTACGAGCAGTACTTC
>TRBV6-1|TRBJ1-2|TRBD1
CASSSRQGWNYGYTF
TGTGCCAGCAGTTCCCGACAGGGGTGGAACTATGGCTACACCTTC
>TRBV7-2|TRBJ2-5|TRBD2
CASSPRGGAGETQYF
TGTGCCAGCAGCCCACGGGGGGGGGCAGGGGAGACCCAGTACTTC
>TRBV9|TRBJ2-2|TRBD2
CASSLTSGINTGELFF
TGTGCCAGCAGCCTCACTAGCGGTATTAACACCGGGGAGCTGTTTTTT
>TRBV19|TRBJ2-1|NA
CASSISRQHTRDNEQFF
TGTGCCAGTAGTATATCCCGACAGCACACCAGGGACAATGAGCAGTTCTTC
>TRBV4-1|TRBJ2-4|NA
CASSQTGKAGNIQYF
TGCGCCAGCAGCCAGACCGGGAAAGCTGGAAACATTCAGTACTTC
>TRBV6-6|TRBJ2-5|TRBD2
CASRLAGGIYQETQYF
TGTGCCAGCAGACTAGCGGGGGGGATCTACCAAGAGACCCAGTACTTC
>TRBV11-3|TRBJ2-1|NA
CASSLGSAPYNEQFF
TGTGCCAGCAGCTTAGGGTCCGCGCCTTACAATGAGCAGTTCTTC
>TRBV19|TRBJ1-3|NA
CASGDFSNSGNTIYF
TGTGCCAGTGGAGATTTTAGTAACTCTGGAAACACCATATATTTT
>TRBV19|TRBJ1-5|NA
CASSTGLRLSNQPQHF
TGTGCCAGTAGTACGGGACTTAGGCTGAGCAATCAGCCCCAGCATTTT
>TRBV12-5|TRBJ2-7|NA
CASGFNSGYEQYF
TGTGCTAGTGGTTTCAATTCCGGGTACGAGCAGTACTTC
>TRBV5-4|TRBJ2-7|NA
CASSYWTLSSYEQYF
TGTGCCAGCAGCTACTGGACTCTAAGCTCCTACGAGCAGTACTTC
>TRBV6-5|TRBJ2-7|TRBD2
CASSYLAGEEYF
TGTGCCAGCAGTTACCTAGCGGGGGAGGAGTACTTC
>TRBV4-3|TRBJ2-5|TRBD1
CASSQTGGRETQYF
TGCGCCAGCAGCCAAACAGGGGGTCGGGAGACCCAGTACTTC
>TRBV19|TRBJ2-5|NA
CASSTSVQETQYF
TGTGCCAGTAGTACGTCCGTCCAAGAGACCCAGTACTTC
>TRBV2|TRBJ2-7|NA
CASSERYEQYF
TGTGCCAGCAGTGAGCGGTACGAGCAGTACTTC
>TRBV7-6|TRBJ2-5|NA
CASSSSAGVETQYF
TGTGCCAGCAGCTCGAGCGCGGGTGTAGAGACCCAGTACTTC
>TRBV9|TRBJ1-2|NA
CASSVAPHSGAYGYTF
TGTGCCAGCAGCGTAGCTCCTCACAGCGGAGCCTATGGCTACACCTTC
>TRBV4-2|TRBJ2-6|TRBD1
CASSRAQRGLDGANVLTF
TGTGCCAGCAGCCGAGCCCAAAGGGGGCTGGATGGGGCCAACGTCCTGACTTTC
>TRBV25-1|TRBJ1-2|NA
CASSEGPNGYTF
TGTGCCAGCAGTGAAGGTCCTAATGGCTACACCTTC
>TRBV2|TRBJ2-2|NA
CASRGTGELFF
TGTGCCAGCCGGGGGACCGGGGAGCTGTTTTTT
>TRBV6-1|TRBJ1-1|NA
CASSESVLTEAFF
TGTGCCAGCAGTGAATCGGTTTTAACTGAAGCTTTCTTT
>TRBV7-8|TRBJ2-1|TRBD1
CASSTFTGVAYNEQFF
TGTGCCAGCAGCACCTTCACAGGGGTTGCCTACAATGAGCAGTTCTTC
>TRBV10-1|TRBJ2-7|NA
CATPQMDEQYF
TGCGCCACCCCACAGATGGACGAGCAGTACTTC
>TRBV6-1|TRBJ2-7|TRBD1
CASSEMGTGGLTYEQYF
TGTGCCAGCAGTGAAATGGGTACAGGGGGCCTTACCTACGAGCAGTACTTC
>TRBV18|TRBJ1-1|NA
CASSPTGNTEAFF
TGTGCCAGCTCACCGACGGGGAACACTGAAGCTTTCTTT
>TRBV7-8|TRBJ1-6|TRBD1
CASSPRGDSPSPLHF
TGTGCCAGCAGCCCGAGAGGGGACAGTCCTTCACCCCTCCACTTT
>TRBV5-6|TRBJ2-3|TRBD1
CASSGGTGWRTDTQYF
TGTGCCAGCAGCGGAGGGACAGGGTGGCGCACAGATACGCAGTATTTT
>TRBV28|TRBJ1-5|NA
CASSLQRDNQPQHF
TGTGCCAGCAGTTTACAACGAGACAATCAGCCCCAGCATTTT
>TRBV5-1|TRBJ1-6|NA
CASRLDIRDSPLHF
TGCGCCAGCAGATTGGACATTCGGGATTCACCCCTCCACTTT
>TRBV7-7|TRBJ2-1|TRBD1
CASSLGRTGDEQFF
TGTGCCAGCAGCTTGGGGCGAACAGGGGATGAGCAGTTCTTC
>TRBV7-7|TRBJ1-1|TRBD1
CASSILTGGFTEAFF
TGTGCCAGCAGCATACTTACAGGGGGGTTCACTGAAGCTTTCTTT
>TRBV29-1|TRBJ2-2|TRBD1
CSVGQGTNTGELFF
TGCAGCGTAGGACAGGGTACGAACACCGGGGAGCTGTTTTTT
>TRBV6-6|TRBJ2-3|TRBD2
CASTGGGGSDTQYF
TGTGCCTCCACGGGGGGGGGAGGGTCAGATACGCAGTATTTT
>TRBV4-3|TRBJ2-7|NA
CASSQDLRDYEQYF
TGCGCCAGCAGCCAAGATCTCAGGGACTACGAGCAGTACTTC
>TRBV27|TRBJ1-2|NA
CASSLSMAGRGNYGYTF
TGTGCCAGCAGTTTATCGATGGCGGGCAGGGGAAACTATGGCTACACCTTC
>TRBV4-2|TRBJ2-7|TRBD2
CASRNTGGASGGSNSYEQYF
TGTGCCAGCAGGAACACAGGCGGGGCTAGCGGGGGGTCTAACTCCTACGAGCAGTACTTC
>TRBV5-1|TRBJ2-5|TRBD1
CASSLPRTGDPETQYF
TGCGCCAGCAGCTTGCCCCGGACAGGGGATCCAGAGACCCAGTACTTC
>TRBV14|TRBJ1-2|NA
CASSRIANYGYTF
TGTGCCAGCAGCCGAATTGCGAACTATGGCTACACCTTC
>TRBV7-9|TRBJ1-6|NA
CASSLQGGGSYNSPLHF
TGTGCCAGCAGCCTACAGGGCGGCGGTTCCTATAATTCACCCCTCCACTTT
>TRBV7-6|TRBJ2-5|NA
CASRDRRRTETQYF
TGTGCCAGCAGGGACCGCAGGAGGACGGAGACCCAGTACTTC
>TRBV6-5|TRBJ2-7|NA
CASSLAPTGDYEQYF
TGTGCCAGCAGCCTCGCCCCTACAGGAGACTACGAGCAGTACTTC
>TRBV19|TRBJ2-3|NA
CASSPQTDTQYF
TGTGCCAGTAGTCCCCAGACAGATACGCAGTATTTT
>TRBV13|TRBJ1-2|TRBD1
CASSRTGTGHGYTF
TGTGCCAGCAGCCGGACGGGGACAGGTCATGGCTACACCTTC
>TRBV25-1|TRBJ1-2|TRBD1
CASSRTVGQGGIGGYTF
TGTGCCAGCAGCCGCACCGTCGGACAGGGGGGAATTGGGGGCTACACCTTC
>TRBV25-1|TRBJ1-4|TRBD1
CASSDPRQGYEKLFF
TGTGCCAGCAGTGACCCCCGACAGGGTTATGAAAAACTGTTTTTT